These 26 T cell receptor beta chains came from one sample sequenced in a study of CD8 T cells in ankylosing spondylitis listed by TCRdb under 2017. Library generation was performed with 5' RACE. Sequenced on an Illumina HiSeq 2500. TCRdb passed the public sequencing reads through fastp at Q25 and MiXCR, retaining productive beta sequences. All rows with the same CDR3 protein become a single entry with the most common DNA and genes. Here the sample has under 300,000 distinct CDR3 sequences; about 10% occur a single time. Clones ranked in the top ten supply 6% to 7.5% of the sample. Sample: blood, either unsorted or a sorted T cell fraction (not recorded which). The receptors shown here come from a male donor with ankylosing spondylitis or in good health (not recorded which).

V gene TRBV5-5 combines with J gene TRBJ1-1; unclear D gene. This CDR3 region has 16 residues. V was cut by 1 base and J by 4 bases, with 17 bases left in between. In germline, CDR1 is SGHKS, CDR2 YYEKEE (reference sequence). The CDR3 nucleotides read TGTGCCAGCAGCTTGTCTTTCGGGGTTTATACCACTGAAGCTTTCTTT. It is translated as CASSLSFGVYTTEAFF. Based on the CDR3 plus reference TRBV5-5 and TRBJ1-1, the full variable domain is DAGVTQSPTHLIKTRGQQVTLRCSPISGHKSVSWYQQVLGQGPQFIFQYYEKEERGRGNFPDRFSARQFPNYSSELNVNALLLGDSALYLCASSLSFGVYTTEAFFGQGTRLTVV.

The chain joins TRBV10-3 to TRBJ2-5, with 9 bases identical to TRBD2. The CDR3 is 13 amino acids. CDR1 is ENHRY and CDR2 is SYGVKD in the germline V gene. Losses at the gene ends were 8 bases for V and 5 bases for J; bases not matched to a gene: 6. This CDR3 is CAIGGRAGETQYF. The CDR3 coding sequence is TGTGCCATCGGCGGGAGGGCCGGGGAGACCCAGTACTTC.

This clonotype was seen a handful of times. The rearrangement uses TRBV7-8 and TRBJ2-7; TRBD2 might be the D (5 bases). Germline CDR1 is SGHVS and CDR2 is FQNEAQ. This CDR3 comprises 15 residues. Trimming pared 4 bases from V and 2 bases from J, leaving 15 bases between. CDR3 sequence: CASSSSWSGPYEQYF. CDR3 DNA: TGTGCCAGCAGCTCGTCGTGGAGCGGTCCCTACGAGCAGTACTTC.

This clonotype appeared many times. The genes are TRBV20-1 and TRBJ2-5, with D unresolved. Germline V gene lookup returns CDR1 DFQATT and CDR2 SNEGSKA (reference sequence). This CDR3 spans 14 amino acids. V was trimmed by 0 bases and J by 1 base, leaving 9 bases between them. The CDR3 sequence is CSARDGSAQETQYF. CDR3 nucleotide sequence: TGCAGTGCTAGAGATGGTTCGGCCCAAGAGACCCAGTACTTC.

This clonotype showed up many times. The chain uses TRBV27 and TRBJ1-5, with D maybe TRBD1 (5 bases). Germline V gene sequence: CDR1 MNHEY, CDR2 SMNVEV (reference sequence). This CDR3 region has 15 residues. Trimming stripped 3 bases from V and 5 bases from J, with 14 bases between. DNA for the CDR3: TGTGCCAGCAGTTTTCGGGGGTTTGTTGATCAGCCCCAGCATTTT. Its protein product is CASSFRGFVDQPQHF.

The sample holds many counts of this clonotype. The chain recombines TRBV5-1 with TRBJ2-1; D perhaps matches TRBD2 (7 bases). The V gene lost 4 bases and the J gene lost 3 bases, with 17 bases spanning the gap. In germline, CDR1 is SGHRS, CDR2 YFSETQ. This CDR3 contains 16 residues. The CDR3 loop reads CASSPWGGGNYNEQFF. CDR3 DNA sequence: TGCGCCAGCAGCCCCTGGGGGGGCGGGAACTACAATGAGCAGTTCTTC.

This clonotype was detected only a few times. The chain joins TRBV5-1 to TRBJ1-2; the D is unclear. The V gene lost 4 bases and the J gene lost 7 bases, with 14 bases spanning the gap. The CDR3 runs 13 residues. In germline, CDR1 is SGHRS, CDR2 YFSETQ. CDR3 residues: CASSLGPLGGYTF. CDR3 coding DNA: TGCGCCAGCAGCCTAGGACCCTTGGGTGGCTACACCTTC.

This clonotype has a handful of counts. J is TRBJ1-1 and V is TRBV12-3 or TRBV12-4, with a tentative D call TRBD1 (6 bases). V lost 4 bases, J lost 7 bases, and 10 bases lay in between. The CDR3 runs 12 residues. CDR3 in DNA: TGTGCCAGCAGTTGGACAGACTTTGAAGCTTTCTTT. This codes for CASSWTDFEAFF.

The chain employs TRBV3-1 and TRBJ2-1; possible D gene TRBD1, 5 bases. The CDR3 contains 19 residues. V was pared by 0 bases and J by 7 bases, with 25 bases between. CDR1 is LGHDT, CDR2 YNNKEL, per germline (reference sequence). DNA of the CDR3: TGTGCCAGCAGCCAAGACGGGCAGGGAAGAAAACATTTTTCAAATGAGCAGTTCTTC. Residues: CASSQDGQGRKHFSNEQFF.

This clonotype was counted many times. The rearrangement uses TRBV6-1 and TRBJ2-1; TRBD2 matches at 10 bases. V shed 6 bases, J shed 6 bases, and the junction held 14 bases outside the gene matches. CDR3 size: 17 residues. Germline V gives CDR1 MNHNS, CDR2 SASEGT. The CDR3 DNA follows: TGTGCCAGCAGCCCACCCGGGGGAGCGGGAGGGAGCAATGAGCAGTTCTTC. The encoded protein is CASSPPGGAGGSNEQFF.

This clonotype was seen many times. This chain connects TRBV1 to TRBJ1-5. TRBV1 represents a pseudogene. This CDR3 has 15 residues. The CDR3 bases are TGCACCAGCAGCCAAGACGGGAGTAGCAATCAGCCCCAGCATTTT. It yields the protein CTSSQDGSSNQPQHF.

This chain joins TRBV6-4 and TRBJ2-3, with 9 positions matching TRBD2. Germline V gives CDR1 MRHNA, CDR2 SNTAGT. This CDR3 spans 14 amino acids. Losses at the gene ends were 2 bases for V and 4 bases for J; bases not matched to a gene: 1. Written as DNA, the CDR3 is TGTGCCAGCAGTGACGCGGGAGGGCCAGATACGCAGTATTTT. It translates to CASSDAGGPDTQYF.

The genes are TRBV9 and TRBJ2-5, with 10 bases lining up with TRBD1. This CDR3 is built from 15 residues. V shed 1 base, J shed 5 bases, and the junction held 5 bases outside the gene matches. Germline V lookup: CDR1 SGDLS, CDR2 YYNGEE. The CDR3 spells CASSVSGTGDETQYF. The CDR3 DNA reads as TGTGCCAGCAGCGTATCCGGGACAGGGGATGAGACCCAGTACTTC. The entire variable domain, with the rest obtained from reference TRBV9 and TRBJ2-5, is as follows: DSGVTQTPKHLITATGQRVTLRCSPRSGDLSVYWYQQSLDQGLQFLIQYYNGEERAKGNILERFSAQQFPDLHSELNLSSLELGDSALYFCASSVSGTGDETQYFGPGTRLLVL.

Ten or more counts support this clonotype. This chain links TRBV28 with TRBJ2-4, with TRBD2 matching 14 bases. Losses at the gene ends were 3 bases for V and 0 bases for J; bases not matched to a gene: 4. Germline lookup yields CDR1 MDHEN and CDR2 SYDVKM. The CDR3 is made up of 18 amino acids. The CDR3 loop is CASSLTSGRALAKNIQYF. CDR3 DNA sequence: TGTGCCAGCAGTTTGACTAGCGGGAGGGCCCTAGCCAAAAACATTCAGTACTTC.

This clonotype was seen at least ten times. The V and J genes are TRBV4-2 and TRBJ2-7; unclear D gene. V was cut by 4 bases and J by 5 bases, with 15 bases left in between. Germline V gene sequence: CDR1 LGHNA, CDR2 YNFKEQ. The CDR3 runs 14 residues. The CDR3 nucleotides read TGTGCCAGCAGCCCTAGATTAAGGTCGGACGAGCAGTACTTC. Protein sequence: CASSPRLRSDEQYF.

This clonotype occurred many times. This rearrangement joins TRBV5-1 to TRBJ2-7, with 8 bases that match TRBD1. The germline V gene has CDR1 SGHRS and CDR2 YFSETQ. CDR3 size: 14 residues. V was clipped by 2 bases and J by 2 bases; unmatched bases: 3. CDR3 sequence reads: CASSFEGQAYEQYF. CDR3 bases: TGCGCCAGCAGCTTTGAGGGACAGGCCTACGAGCAGTACTTC. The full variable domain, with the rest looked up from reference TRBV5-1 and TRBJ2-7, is KAGVTQTPRYLIKTRGQQVTLSCSPISGHRSVSWYQQTPGQGLQFLFEYFSETQRNKGNFPGRFSGRQFSNSRSEMNVSTLELGDSALYLCASSFEGQAYEQYFGPGTRLTVT.

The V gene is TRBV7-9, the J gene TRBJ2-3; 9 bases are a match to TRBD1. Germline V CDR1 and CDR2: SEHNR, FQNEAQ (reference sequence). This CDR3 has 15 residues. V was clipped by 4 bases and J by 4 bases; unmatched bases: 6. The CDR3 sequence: CASSSDRGSADTQYF. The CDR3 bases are TGTGCCAGCAGCTCGGACAGGGGATCAGCAGATACGCAGTATTTT.

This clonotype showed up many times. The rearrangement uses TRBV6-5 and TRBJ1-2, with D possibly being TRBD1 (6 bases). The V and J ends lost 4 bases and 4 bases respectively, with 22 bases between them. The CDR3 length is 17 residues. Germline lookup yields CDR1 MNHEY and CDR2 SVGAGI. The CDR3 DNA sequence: TGTGCCAGCAGTTCATCCCGGGACACTTCCCTATCCTATGGCTACACCTTC. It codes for CASSSSRDTSLSYGYTF.

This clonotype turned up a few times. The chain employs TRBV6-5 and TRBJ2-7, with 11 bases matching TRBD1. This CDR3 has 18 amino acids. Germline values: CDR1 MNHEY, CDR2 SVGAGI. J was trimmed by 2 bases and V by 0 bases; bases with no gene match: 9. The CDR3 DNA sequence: TGTGCCAGCAGTTACTCTGGGACAGGGGGAATAGGTGCCTACGAGCAGTACTTC. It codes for CASSYSGTGGIGAYEQYF.

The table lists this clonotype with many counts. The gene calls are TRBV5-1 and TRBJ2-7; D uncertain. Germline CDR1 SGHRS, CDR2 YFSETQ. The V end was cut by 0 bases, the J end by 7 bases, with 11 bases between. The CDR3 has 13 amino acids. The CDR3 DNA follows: TGCGCCAGCAGCTTGGAGGTTTTGGGTGAGCAGTACTTC. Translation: CASSLEVLGEQYF.

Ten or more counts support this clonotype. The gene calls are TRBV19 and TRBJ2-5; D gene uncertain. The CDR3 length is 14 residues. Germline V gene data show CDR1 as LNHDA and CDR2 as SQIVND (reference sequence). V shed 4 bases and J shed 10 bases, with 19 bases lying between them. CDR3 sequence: CASSTMPLGVRQYF. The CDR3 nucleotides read TGTGCCAGTAGTACGATGCCTTTAGGCGTTCGCCAGTACTTC.

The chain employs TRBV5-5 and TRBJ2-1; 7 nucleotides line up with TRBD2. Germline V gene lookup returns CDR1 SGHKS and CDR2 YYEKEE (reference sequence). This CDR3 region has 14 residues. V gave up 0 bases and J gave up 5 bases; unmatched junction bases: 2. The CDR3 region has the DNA TGTGCCAGCAGCTTGGCAAGCGGGAACAATGAGCAGTTCTTC. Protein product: CASSLASGNNEQFF.

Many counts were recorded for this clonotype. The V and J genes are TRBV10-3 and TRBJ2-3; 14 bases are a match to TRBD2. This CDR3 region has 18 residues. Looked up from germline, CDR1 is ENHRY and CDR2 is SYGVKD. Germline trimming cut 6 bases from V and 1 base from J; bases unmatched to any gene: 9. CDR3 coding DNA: TGTGCCATCAGGAAGACTAGCGGGAGGGCCAAAGGCACAGATACGCAGTATTTT. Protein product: CAIRKTSGRAKGTDTQYF.

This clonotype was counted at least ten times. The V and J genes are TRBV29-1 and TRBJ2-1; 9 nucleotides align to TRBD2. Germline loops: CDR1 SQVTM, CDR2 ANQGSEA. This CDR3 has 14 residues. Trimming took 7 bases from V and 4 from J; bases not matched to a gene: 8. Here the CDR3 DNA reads TGCAGCGCAAAGGCTAGCGGGGATTACAATGAGCAGTTCTTC. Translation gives CSAKASGDYNEQFF.

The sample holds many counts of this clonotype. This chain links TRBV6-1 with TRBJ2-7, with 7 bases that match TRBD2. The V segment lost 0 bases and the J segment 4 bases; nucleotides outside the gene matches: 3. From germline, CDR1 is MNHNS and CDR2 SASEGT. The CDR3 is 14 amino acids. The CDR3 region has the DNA TGTGCCAGCAGTGAAGCGAGCGGGATGTACGAGCAGTACTTC. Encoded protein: CASSEASGMYEQYF.

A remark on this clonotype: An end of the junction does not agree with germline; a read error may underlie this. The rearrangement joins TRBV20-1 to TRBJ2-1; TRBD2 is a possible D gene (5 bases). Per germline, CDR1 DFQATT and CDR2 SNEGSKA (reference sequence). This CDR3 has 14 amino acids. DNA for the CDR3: TGCAGTGCCCTAGTGGGAGTCGGATACACTGAGCAGTTCTTC. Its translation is CSALVGVGYTEQFF.